The 9 T cell receptor beta chains presented below share a single source sample, sequenced in a study of siplizumab effects on memory and regulatory T cells. Repertoires were generated with immunoSEQ multiplex PCR, while TCRdb's copy carries only in-frame clones and drops some. Here the sample spans over 85,000 clones, approximately 95% being singletons. Sequences were obtained from non-Treg CD4+ T cells sorted from blood. The receptors derive from a human donor in good health.

This chain links TRBV28 with TRBJ1-3; no definite D call. The CDR3 covers 14 residues. V lost 7 bases, J lost 0 bases, and 10 bases lay in between. Germline CDR1 MDHEN, CDR2 SYDVKM. As DNA, the CDR3 is TGTGCCAGCACGGGCGTTTACTCTGGAAACACCATATATTTT. Amino acids: CASTGVYSGNTIYF.

This sequence joins TRBV27 and TRBJ2-3; D unresolved. CDR3 length equals 13 residues. Looked up from germline, CDR1 is MNHEY and CDR2 is SMNVEV (reference sequence). The V end lost 6 bases, the J end lost 0 bases, and 7 bases lay between the germline ends. DNA of the CDR3: TGTGCCAGCAGCGTTCTTAGCACAGATACGCAGTATTTT. Translated, it gives CASSVLSTDTQYF.

V is TRBV9 and J is TRBJ2-7, with unresolved D. The length of the CDR3 is 15 residues. Germline V gene sequence: CDR1 SGDLS, CDR2 YYNGEE. V shed 0 bases and J shed 1 base, with 11 bases lying between them. This chain's CDR3 is CASSVGSQSSYEQYF. CDR3 nucleotide sequence: TGTGCCAGCAGCGTAGGGAGTCAATCATCCTACGAGCAGTACTTC.

The V call is TRBV6-5, the J call TRBJ1-1; D unclear. V was cut by 2 bases and J by 5 bases, with 9 bases left in between. The germline gives CDR1 MNHEY, CDR2 SVGAGI. The CDR3 sequence is 13 residues long. CDR3 in DNA: TGTGCCAGCAGTTACCAGGATGGGACTGAAGCTTTCTTT. Translated, it gives CASSYQDGTEAFF.

This clone was observed a single time. The chain carries TRBV2 and TRBJ2-7; a weak D match, TRBD1 (6 bases). The V and J ends lost 8 bases and 3 bases respectively, with 20 bases between them. This CDR3 spans 15 amino acids. Per germline, CDR1 SNHLY and CDR2 FYNNEI. CDR3 bases: TGTGCCAGCGAGACAGAACCGACAGGCGGCTACGAGCAGTACTTC. Translated: CASETEPTGGYEQYF.

The rearrangement uses TRBV2 and TRBJ1-2; D call uncertain. CDR1 is SNHLY, CDR2 FYNNEI, per germline. This CDR3 region has 15 residues. The ends were cut back, 4 bases at V and 5 bases at J, with 17 bases in the middle. CDR3 sequence: CASSGQLGNGYGYTF. The CDR3 DNA reads as TGTGCCAGCAGTGGGCAACTGGGGAATGGGTATGGCTACACCTTC.

This rearrangement joins TRBV7-8 to TRBJ1-1; D not certain. The CDR3 length is 15 residues. From germline, CDR1 is SGHVS and CDR2 FQNEAQ. Trimming took 3 bases from V and 0 from J, leaving 11 bases between them. CDR3 in DNA: TGTGCCAGCAGCTTTTCTGGGAGGCTGAACACTGAAGCTTTCTTT. This translates into CASSFSGRLNTEAFF.

This CDR3 reads CASSRTSGGPSTDTQYF. The CDR3, as DNA: TGCGCCAGCAGCCGGACTAGCGGGGGTCCTAGCACAGATACGCAGTATTTT. This chain joins TRBV5-1 and TRBJ2-3, with TRBD2 matching over 13 bases. V shed 4 bases, J shed 0 bases, and the junction held 5 bases outside the gene matches. Germline V gene sequence: CDR1 SGHRS, CDR2 YFSETQ. CDR3 length equals 17 residues.

The chain joins TRBV19 to TRBJ2-2; D ambiguous. This CDR3 is 14 amino acids long. Germline CDR1 is LNHDA and CDR2 is SQIVND (reference sequence). Trimming left V 0 bases short and J 5 bases short, with 7 bases between. The CDR3 loop reads CASSIDRWTGELFF. The CDR3 DNA follows: TGTGCCAGTAGTATAGATCGTTGGACCGGGGAGCTGTTTTTT.